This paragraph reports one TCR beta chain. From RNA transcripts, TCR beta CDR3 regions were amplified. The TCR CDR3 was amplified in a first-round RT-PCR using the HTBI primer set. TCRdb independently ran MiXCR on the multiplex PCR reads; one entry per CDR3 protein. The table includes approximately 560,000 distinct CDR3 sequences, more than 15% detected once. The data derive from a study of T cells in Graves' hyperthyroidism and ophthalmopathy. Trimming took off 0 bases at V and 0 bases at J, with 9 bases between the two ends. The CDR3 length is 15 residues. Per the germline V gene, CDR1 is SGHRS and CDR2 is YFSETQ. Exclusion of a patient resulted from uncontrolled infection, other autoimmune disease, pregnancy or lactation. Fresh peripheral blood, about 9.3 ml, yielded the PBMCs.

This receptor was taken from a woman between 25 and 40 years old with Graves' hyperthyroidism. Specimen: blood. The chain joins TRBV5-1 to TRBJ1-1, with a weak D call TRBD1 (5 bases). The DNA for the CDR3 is TGCGCCAGCAGCTTGGACAGGTTCTTGAACACTGAAGCTTTCTTT. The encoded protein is CASSLDRFLNTEAFF.